This TCR beta chain was sequenced in a study of blood T cell repertoires in COVID-19. The protocol was immunoSEQ multiplex PCR, while the TCRdb copy is restricted to in-frame clones and leaves out a portion. Of some 130,000 clones in the sample, 85% to 90% are singletons; the top ten hold about 11%. The clonotype comes from a man older than 75 with acute or convalescent COVID-19. Sequenced sample: peripheral blood.

CDR3 residues: CASSEAPAGGEKLFF. The CDR3, as DNA: TGTGCCAGCAGTGAAGCCCCGGCGGGGGGCGAAAAACTGTTTTTT. The chain recombines TRBV2 with TRBJ1-4; D possibly corresponds to TRBD1 (6 bases). V gave up 0 bases and J gave up 8 bases, with 13 bases separating them. Germline V gene lookup returns CDR1 SNHLY and CDR2 FYNNEI. The CDR3 has 15 amino acids.